These 15 T cell receptor beta chains originate from one sample sequenced in a study of breast tumors, draining lymph nodes, adjacent tissues. TCRdb passed the multiplex PCR reads through MiXCR, listing each CDR3 protein once. The table lists 250,000 or so distinct CDR3 sequences, around 30% of them singletons, with 1.1% in the top ten. Breast cancer patients provided tissue from their axillary draining lymph nodes. Source material: axillary lymph node tissue. The source is a female donor with breast cancer. Some clones in this sample may be carry-over from other donors' samples.

In its sample, this clonotype was seen many times. The chain uses TRBV30 and TRBJ1-2, with D possibly being TRBD1 (5 bases). In germline, CDR1 is GTSNPN, CDR2 SVGIG (reference sequence). The germline V and J ends were trimmed by 6 bases and 8 bases, with 10 bases remaining between them. This CDR3 comprises 10 residues. CDR3 residues: CACFRVGYTF. CDR3 DNA: TGTGCCTGCTTCAGGGTCGGCTACACCTTC.

This clonotype was detected ten times or more. The rearrangement uses TRBV7-3 and TRBJ1-3; the D is unclear. Trimming took off 5 bases at V and 2 bases at J, with 10 bases between the two ends. CDR1 and CDR2 from the germline V gene are SGHTA and FQGTGA. This CDR3 has 14 residues. The CDR3 DNA follows: TGTGCCAGCAGCAACGGGGTGACTGGAAACACCATATATTTT. It encodes CASSNGVTGNTIYF.

This clonotype was seen at least ten times. The rearrangement links TRBV19 to TRBJ2-1, with D perhaps assigned TRBD1 or TRBD2 (6 bases each). Germline values: CDR1 LNHDA, CDR2 SQIVND (reference sequence). CDR3 length equals 17 residues. The V end was cut by 4 bases, the J end by 8 bases, with 24 bases between. In nucleotides, the CDR3 is TGTGCCAGTAGTACGCCCCTTTCGGGGGCGTTCCGCGATGAGCAGTTCTTC. Encoded protein: CASSTPLSGAFRDEQFF.

This clonotype was counted many times. The gene calls are TRBV6-5 and TRBJ2-7; D unresolved. Trimming removed 4 bases at V and 4 bases at J, with 14 bases between. The germline V gene has CDR1 MNHEY and CDR2 SVGAGI. The CDR3 covers 14 residues. The CDR3 region has the DNA TGTGCCAGCAGTTGGGTAGGCGGAGTTTACGAGCAGTACTTC. It encodes CASSWVGGVYEQYF.

This clonotype occurred many times. This sequence joins TRBV5-1 and TRBJ2-7; a weak D match, TRBD1 (6 bases). Deletions cut 3 bases from V and 2 bases from J, with 15 bases between. CDR1 is SGHRS, CDR2 YFSETQ, per germline. The CDR3 is 15 amino acids. The CDR3: CASSWTVAGAYEQYF. For the CDR3, the DNA is TGCGCCAGCAGCTGGACCGTGGCAGGGGCCTACGAGCAGTACTTC.

This clonotype showed up many times. The CDR3 is CASTPDRRGYTF. The CDR3 nucleotides read TGTGCCAGCACCCCGGACAGAAGGGGCTACACCTTC. The V call is TRBV12-3 or TRBV12-4, the J call TRBJ1-2, with D possibly being TRBD1 (6 bases). The CDR3 contains 12 residues. The V and J ends lost 7 bases and 8 bases respectively, with 14 bases between them.

The sample holds many counts of this clonotype. The V gene is TRBV20-1, the J gene TRBJ2-7; tentatively, D is TRBD1 (6 bases). The CDR3 has 13 amino acids. Germline V gene data show CDR1 as DFQATT and CDR2 as SNEGSKA (reference sequence). As DNA, the CDR3 is TGCAGCCTTATGGGGGCGTGGGGTTACGAGCAGTACTTC. Protein sequence: CSLMGAWGYEQYF.

For this clonotype: A much more abundant neighbour one base away suggests this may be a read error. The chain carries TRBV7-2 and TRBJ2-7; possible D gene TRBD1, 6 bases. CDR3 length: 15 amino acids. CDR1 is SGHTA and CDR2 is FQGNSA in the germline V gene. CDR3 in amino acids: CASSLEQGRVYEQHF. In DNA form, the CDR3 reads TGTGCCAGCAGCTTAGAACAGGGTAGGGTCTACGAGCAGCACTTC.

At least ten counts were recorded for this clonotype. The gene calls are TRBV10-3 and TRBJ2-1, with 7 bases lining up with TRBD2. This CDR3 has 12 residues. The trim removed 5 bases at V and 10 bases at J, leaving 5 bases unmatched. Germline CDR1 reads ENHRY; CDR2 reads SYGVKD. CDR3 sequence: CAISPGLFEQFF. CDR3 bases: TGTGCCATCAGTCCGGGACTATTCGAGCAGTTCTTC.

With regard to this clonotype: Just one base apart from a much larger clone, this may be a read error. The chain couples TRBV7-2 to TRBJ2-7; no clear D gene. Germline V gene lookup returns CDR1 SGHTA and CDR2 FQGNSA. V was pared by 8 bases and J by 3 bases, with 17 bases between. The CDR3 has 14 amino acids. CDR3 sequence: CASGIDALGYEQYF. In DNA form, the CDR3 reads TGTGCCAGCGGTATAGACGCCCTGGGCTACGAGCAGTACTTC.

Remarks on this clonotype: One base away lies a much larger clone, so this may be a sequencing read error. The chain joins TRBV14 to TRBJ2-1, with no clear D. This CDR3 has 14 amino acids. Germline CDR1 SGHDN, CDR2 FVKESK. The DNA for the CDR3 is TGTGCCAGCAGCCAAGATCGGTATGGCGCTGAGCTGTTCTTC. Protein: CASSQDRYGAELFF.

The table lists this clonotype with many counts. The chain couples TRBV7-3 to TRBJ2-3; 9 nucleotides agree with TRBD2. In germline, CDR1 is SGHTA, CDR2 FQGTGA. The CDR3 spans 15 residues. After removal of 3 bases from V and 6 bases from J, the junction contained 7 bases not matched to a gene. CDR3 nucleotide sequence: TGTGCCAGCAGCTTGGCGGGAGGGAGTGGGGATACGCAGTATTTT. Residues: CASSLAGGSGDTQYF.

The chain has TRBV13 and TRBJ2-3; D unresolved. Judging by the DNA end, TRBJ1-5 fits better; the J call may be wrong. The CDR3 loop spans 15 amino acids. Germline lookup yields CDR1 PRHDT and CDR2 FYEKMQ (reference sequence). The CDR3: CASSFGLAVPDTQHF. The CDR3 DNA sequence: TGTGCCAGCAGCTTCGGGCTAGCTGTACCAGATACGCAGCATTTT.

This clonotype was recorded many times. The gene calls are TRBV25-1 and TRBJ1-6; D is unresolved. V gave up 6 bases and J gave up 5 bases, with 5 bases separating them. Per the germline V gene, CDR1 is MGHDK and CDR2 is SYGVNS. The CDR3 contains 12 residues. DNA for the CDR3: TGTGCCAGCAGGGGCGATAATTCACCCCTCCACTTT. Translated: CASRGDNSPLHF.

In regard to this clonotype: One end of the junction fails to match germline, which may point to a read error. The V gene is TRBV18, the J gene TRBJ2-5; D unclear. Germline values: CDR1 KGHSH, CDR2 LQKENI. This CDR3 comprises 14 residues. CDR3 DNA sequence: TGTGCCAACTCACCACCGAGTAGTGGGGAGACCCAGTACTTC. Its translation is CANSPPSSGETQYF.